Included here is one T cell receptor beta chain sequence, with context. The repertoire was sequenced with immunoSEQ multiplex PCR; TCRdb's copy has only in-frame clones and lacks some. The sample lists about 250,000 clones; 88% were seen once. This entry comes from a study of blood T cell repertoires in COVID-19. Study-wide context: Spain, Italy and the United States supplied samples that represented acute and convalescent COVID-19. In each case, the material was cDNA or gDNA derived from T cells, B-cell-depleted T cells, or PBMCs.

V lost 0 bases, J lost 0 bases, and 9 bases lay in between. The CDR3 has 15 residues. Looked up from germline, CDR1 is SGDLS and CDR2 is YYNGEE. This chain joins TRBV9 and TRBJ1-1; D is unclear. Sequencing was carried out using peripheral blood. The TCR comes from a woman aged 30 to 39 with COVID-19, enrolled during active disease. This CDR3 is CASSVDGVVNTEAFF. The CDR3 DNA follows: TGTGCCAGCAGCGTAGATGGAGTTGTGAACACTGAAGCTTTCTTT.